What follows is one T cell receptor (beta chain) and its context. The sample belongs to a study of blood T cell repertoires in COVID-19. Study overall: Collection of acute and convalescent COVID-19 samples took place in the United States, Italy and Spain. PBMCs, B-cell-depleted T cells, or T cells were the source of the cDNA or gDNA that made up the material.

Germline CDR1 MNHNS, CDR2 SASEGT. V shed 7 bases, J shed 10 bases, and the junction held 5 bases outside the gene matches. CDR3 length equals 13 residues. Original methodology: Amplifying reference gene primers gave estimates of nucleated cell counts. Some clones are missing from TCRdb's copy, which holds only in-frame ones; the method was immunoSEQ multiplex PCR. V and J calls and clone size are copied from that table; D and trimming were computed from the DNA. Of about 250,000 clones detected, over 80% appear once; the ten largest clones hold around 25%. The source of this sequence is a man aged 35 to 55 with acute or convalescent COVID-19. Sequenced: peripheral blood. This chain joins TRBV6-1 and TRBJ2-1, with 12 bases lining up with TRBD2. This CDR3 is CASTSGRAGEQFF. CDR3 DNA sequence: TGTGCCAGCACTAGCGGGAGGGCCGGAGAGCAGTTCTTC.